What follows describes a single TCR beta chain. Its target is not known. The sample comes from a study of cytomegalovirus exposure and HLA in healthy donors. Study-wide context: Some 85 million unique TCRs, all from HLA-typed donors, were included in an early release of the data. Study findings and constraints: According to a later analysis, donors in an Asian-associated ancestry cluster reportedly had fewer N-insertions than the approximately 670-donor mean. TCR beta sequences reportedly predicted most subjects' HLA-A and HLA-B alleles accurately.

J gave up 10 bases and V 2 bases, and 11 bases lay outside the gene matches. Germline V gene lookup returns CDR1 SGHTA and CDR2 FQGNSA. The CDR3 is made up of 15 amino acids. The PCR contained 60 Vbeta and 13 Jbeta primers. The protocol was immunoSEQ multiplex PCR, while the TCRdb copy is restricted to in-frame clones and leaves out a portion. The profile shows fewer than 200,000 clones, 75% to 85% of them singletons. The clonotype originates from a woman aged 30 to 39 in good health and CMV-seronegative. The chain carries TRBV7-2 and TRBJ2-1; TRBD2 agrees at 7 bases. The sequenced material came from PBMCs. CDR3 in DNA: TGTGCCAGCAGCTTAAGGTTGGGGAGGGAAGGGGAGCAGTTCTTC. Translated, it gives CASSLRLGREGEQFF. Full variable domain (missing parts from reference TRBV7-2 and TRBJ2-1): GAGVSQSPSNKVTEKGKDVELRCDPISGHTALYWYRQSLGQGLEFLIYFQGNSAPDKSGLPSDRFSAERTGGSVSTLTIQRTQQEDSAVYLCASSLRLGREGEQFFGPGTRLTVL.